The source of this TCR beta chain is a study of T cell responses to AZD1222 COVID-19 vaccine. Findings and limits, study-wide: CD4 TCRs linked to vaccination spanned spike, dominating at 160-218 and 743-854.

TCRdb's table, derived via immunoSEQ multiplex PCR, lists solely in-frame clones and lacks some. The table includes about 120,000 clones, roughly 90% detected once. With respect to this clone: What it recognizes is unknown.

Trimming at V came to 0 bases and at J to 1 base, leaving 6 bases not matched to a gene. From germline, CDR1 is LGHNA and CDR2 YSLEER. The CDR3 contains 19 residues. This sequence was found in an adult in good health. This material consisted of peripheral blood, taken on day 0 of MenACWY control vaccination. The chain uses TRBV4-3 and TRBJ2-6; 10 positions match TRBD1. The CDR3 spells CASSQDRTGGRSGANVLTF. Here the CDR3 DNA reads TGCGCCAGCAGCCAAGACCGGACAGGGGGGAGGTCTGGGGCCAACGTCCTGACTTTC.